One sample yielded the 16 T cell receptor beta chains listed below, sequenced in a study of beta chain features in type 1 diabetes. The entirety of the isolated RNA underwent reverse transcription, so expressed TCRB transcripts were sequenced. Libraries were prepared by immunoSEQ multiplex PCR; TCRdb keeps only in-frame clonotypes and omits some of them. The sample comprises around 450,000 clones, roughly 10% of which are singletons, and approximately 0.05% rests with the top ten. Sequenced sample: naive CD4+ T cells from blood. The origin of the receptors is a woman aged 18-29 years in good health.

V gene TRBV7-9 combines with J gene TRBJ1-1; no reliable D call. The CDR3 spans 13 residues. The ends were cut back, 5 bases at V and 0 bases at J, with 7 bases in the middle. CDR1 and CDR2 (germline): SEHNR, FQNEAQ (reference sequence). Here the CDR3 reads CASSHKMNTEAFF. CDR3 bases: TGTGCCAGCAGCCATAAGATGAACACTGAAGCTTTCTTT.

This chain joins TRBV5-1 and TRBJ2-2; TRBD2 agrees at 7 bases. Germline CDR1 reads SGHRS; CDR2 reads YFSETQ. Trimming cost V 3 bases and J 0 bases; bases outside gene matches: 2. The CDR3 runs to 15 residues. CDR3 in DNA: TGCGCCAGCAGCTCTCTAGCGGCGAACACCGGGGAGCTGTTTTTT. It is translated as CASSSLAANTGELFF.

The chain employs TRBV28 and TRBJ2-5; the match to TRBD1 covers 7 bases. The V gene end was trimmed by 5 bases and the J gene end by 2 bases; junction bases not matched to a gene: 11. The CDR3 runs to 16 residues. CDR1 MDHEN and CDR2 SYDVKM come from the germline V gene. CDR3 DNA sequence: TGTGCCAGCAGTGCTATCCAGGGGGTTCTACAAGAGACCCAGTACTTC. Its translation: CASSAIQGVLQETQYF.

This clone was seen more than once but under ten times. V and J are TRBV28 and TRBJ2-1; a weak D match, TRBD2 (6 bases). The V end was cut by 5 bases, the J end by 2 bases, with 22 bases between. Germline lookup yields CDR1 MDHEN and CDR2 SYDVKM. CDR3 length: 18 amino acids. The CDR3 is CASSRGGIKKGPYNEQFF. The CDR3 nucleotides read TGTGCCAGCAGTCGCGGAGGGATAAAAAAGGGGCCCTACAATGAGCAGTTCTTC.

A few counts support this clone. The chain links TRBV7-2 to TRBJ2-5; 7 nucleotides align to TRBD1. J gave up 5 bases and V 3 bases, and 9 bases lay outside the gene matches. Per the germline V gene, CDR1 is SGHTA and CDR2 is FQGNSA. CDR3 length: 15 amino acids. This CDR3 reads CASSLTGTLGETQYF. The CDR3 DNA is TGTGCCAGCAGCTTGACAGGGACCCTCGGGGAGACCCAGTACTTC.

V and J are TRBV30 and TRBJ2-2; 11 bases map to TRBD1. The CDR3 totals 15 residues. Germline CDR1 is GTSNPN and CDR2 is SVGIG (reference sequence). Losses at the gene ends were 3 bases for V and 4 bases for J; bases not matched to a gene: 4. The CDR3 reads CAWSAGTGGTGELFF. The CDR3 bases are TGTGCCTGGAGCGCGGGGACAGGGGGCACCGGGGAGCTGTTTTTT.

The sample holds a few counts of this clone. The V gene is TRBV4-2, the J gene TRBJ1-2; no firm D call. CDR3 size: 14 residues. CDR1 is LGHNA and CDR2 is YNFKEQ in the germline V gene. Trimming cost V 0 bases and J 8 bases, with 13 bases left between them. The CDR3 here is CASSQERLTPGYTF. CDR3 bases: TGTGCCAGCAGCCAAGAACGGTTAACCCCGGGCTACACCTTC.

The rearrangement links TRBV9 to TRBJ2-2; D is perhaps TRBD2 (6 bases). This CDR3 spans 16 amino acids. V was trimmed by 0 bases and J by 1 base, leaving 10 bases between them. Germline CDR1 and CDR2: SGDLS and YYNGEE. The chain's CDR3 is CASSVGASVNTGELFF. The CDR3 DNA is TGTGCCAGCAGCGTAGGGGCTAGCGTGAACACCGGGGAGCTGTTTTTT.

A few counts support this clone. The gene calls are TRBV5-6 and TRBJ2-4; 7 nucleotides line up with TRBD2. Germline V gene data show CDR1 as SGHDT and CDR2 as YYEEEE. The V and J ends lost 4 bases and 6 bases, in that order; junction bases with no gene match: 4. The CDR3 runs to 13 residues. CDR3 sequence reads: CASSPREGNIQYF. As DNA, the CDR3 is TGTGCCAGCAGCCCAAGGGAGGGAAACATTCAGTACTTC.

This clone was picked up a small number of times. V gene TRBV5-1 combines with J gene TRBJ2-2; D is undetermined. CDR1 is SGHRS, CDR2 YFSETQ, per germline. Trimming pared 0 bases from V and 4 bases from J, leaving 7 bases between. The CDR3 runs to 14 residues. The CDR3 DNA follows: TGCGCCAGCAGCTTGGTCACCCTCACCGGGGAGCTGTTTTTT. This encodes CASSLVTLTGELFF.

The chain joins TRBV7-9 to TRBJ1-2; D gene unclear. The germline V gene encodes CDR1 SEHNR and CDR2 FQNEAQ (reference sequence). The CDR3 is 13 residues long. V was trimmed by 0 bases and J by 7 bases, leaving 9 bases between them. As DNA, the CDR3 is TGTGCCAGCAGCTTAGCTGCTGTTACTGGCTACACCTTC. It translates to CASSLAAVTGYTF.

This chain links TRBV4-3 with TRBJ1-2; the D gene is possibly TRBD1 (5 bases). The V gene's germline CDR1 is LGHNA and CDR2 YSLEER. Trimming pared 1 base from V and 8 bases from J, leaving 17 bases between. CDR3 length equals 15 residues. This CDR3 is CASSQVEGSLKGYTF. The CDR3 DNA sequence: TGCGCCAGCAGCCAAGTCGAGGGGTCCCTTAAAGGCTACACCTTC.

This clone was seen only a few times. The chain couples TRBV7-9 to TRBJ1-2, with D unclear. The CDR3 has 12 residues. CDR1 and CDR2 from the germline V gene are SEHNR and FQNEAQ (reference sequence). The V gene lost 2 bases and the J gene lost 6 bases, with 7 bases spanning the gap. The CDR3 sequence: CASSLFVDGYTF. CDR3 coding DNA: TGTGCCAGCAGCTTATTCGTTGATGGCTACACCTTC.

This sequence joins TRBV7-2 and TRBJ2-5; no clear D. Trimming removed 2 bases at V and 2 bases at J, with 3 bases between. In germline, CDR1 is SGHTA, CDR2 FQGNSA. The CDR3 spans 12 residues. CDR3 nucleotides: TGTGCCAGCAGCTTACTACAAGAGACCCAGTACTTC. This encodes CASSLLQETQYF.

The chain has TRBV7-2 and TRBJ2-7, with TRBD1 matching over 7 bases. Germline-derived CDR1 and CDR2 are SGHTA and FQGNSA. The CDR3 spans 13 residues. J gave up 7 bases and V 5 bases, and 8 bases lay outside the gene matches. Here the CDR3 DNA reads TGTGCCAGCAGCCCGACAGGGTATAAGGAGCAGTACTTC. It translates to CASSPTGYKEQYF.

V is TRBV16 and J is TRBJ1-2, with D unresolved. The CDR3 covers 13 residues. CDR1 is KGHSY and CDR2 is FQNENV in the germline V gene. The germline V and J ends were trimmed by 8 bases and 7 bases, with 17 bases remaining between them. CDR3 protein: CASGPYAPSGYTF. For the CDR3, the DNA is TGTGCCAGCGGCCCTTACGCCCCATCTGGCTACACCTTC.